This T cell receptor (beta chain) was sequenced for a study of shared clonotypes between healthy human individuals. At the level of the study: Per-donor plates numbered three CD4 naive, three CD4 memory, two CD8 naive and one CD8 memory.

As for this clone: The antigen remains undetermined.

The CDR3 spans 15 residues. The V segment lost 0 bases and the J segment 1 base; nucleotides outside the gene matches: 2. CDR1 and CDR2 (germline): SGHVS, FNYEAQ. Sequencing was at deep level. On sorted subsets, replicate PCRs used roughly 190 ng DNA, or 25,000 to 35,000 T cell genomes. This table comes from immunoSEQ multiplex PCR, and its TCRdb copy is limited to in-frame clones, with some not included. This repertoire shows 740,000 or so clones, less than 80% found once; its top ten account for around 1.8%. Study results and caveats: Sequencing depth was predicted to influence how clonotypes are shared among donors.

Sequences were obtained from memory CD4+ T cells sorted from blood. Specified subset: CD45RA-negative fraction. The TCR was taken from a woman aged 25 to 45 in good health. V and J are TRBV7-6 and TRBJ2-7; 8 nucleotides agree with TRBD2. The CDR3 nucleotides are TGTGCCAGCAGCTTAGCCCCGGGAGGGTCCTACGAGCAGTACTTC. Its translation: CASSLAPGGSYEQYF.